This T cell receptor beta chain was captured by sequencing in a study of blood T cell repertoires in COVID-19. In the study overall: T cells, B-cell-depleted T cells, or PBMCs supplied cDNA or gDNA.

The CDR3 has 14 residues. Losses at the gene ends were 0 bases for V and 3 bases for J; bases not matched to a gene: 2. Per germline, CDR1 SEHNR and CDR2 FQNEAQ (reference sequence). Using immunoSEQ multiplex PCR, the repertoire was profiled, and TCRdb retains in-frame clones only, with some absent. The sample shows tens of thousands of clones, roughly 86% of them seen only once. The chain couples TRBV7-9 to TRBJ2-7; 7 bases align to TRBD1. The receptor was derived from a woman older than 75 with acute or convalescent COVID-19. Specimen: peripheral blood. The CDR3: CASSLAGTDYEQYF. DNA of the CDR3: TGTGCCAGCAGCTTAGCGGGGACAGACTACGAGCAGTACTTC.